A single sample gave rise to the 21 T cell receptor beta chains below, sequenced in a study of T cell responses to AZD1222 COVID-19 vaccine. Method: immunoSEQ multiplex PCR; TCRdb's copy keeps in-frame clones and lacks some. This table has roughly 180,000 clones, about 91% appearing once. Specimen: peripheral blood, collected 28 days after the second AZD1222 dose. All receptors derive from an adult who received the AZD1222 COVID-19 vaccine.

This chain links TRBV18 with TRBJ1-1, with D unresolved. Trimming cost V 3 bases and J 1 base, with 6 bases left between them. CDR3 length equals 13 residues. Germline CDR1 KGHSH, CDR2 LQKENI. The CDR3 nucleotides read TGTGCCAGCTCACCGCCCACGAACACTGAAGCTTTCTTT. Translated, it gives CASSPPTNTEAFF. The full variable domain, in which reference TRBV18 and TRBJ1-1 provide the parts outside the CDR3, is NAGVMQNPRHLVRRRGQEARLRCSPMKGHSHVYWYRQLPEEGLKFMVYLQKENIIDESGMPKERFSAEFPKEGPSILRIQQVVRGDSAAYFCASSPPTNTEAFFGQGTRLTVV.

This chain connects TRBV12-3 or TRBV12-4 to TRBJ2-7, with 9 bases that match TRBD1. The CDR3 runs 13 residues. V dropped 10 bases and J dropped 6; count of bases not matched to a gene: 10. In nucleotides, the CDR3 is TGTGCCACGAACAGGGACAGGGTAGGCGAGCAGTACTTC. It is translated as CATNRDRVGEQYF.

With respect to this clone: Within the sample, other DNA sequences also encode this same CDR3. V gene TRBV6-5 combines with J gene TRBJ1-3; 7 bases line up with TRBD1. The CDR3 has 14 amino acids. In germline, CDR1 is MNHEY, CDR2 SVGAGI. J was trimmed by 0 bases and V by 8 bases; bases with no gene match: 4. The CDR3 here is CASSPGGSGNTIYF. CDR3 nucleotides: TGTGCCAGCTCCCCAGGGGGCTCTGGAAACACCATATATTTT.

The J gene is TRBJ2-7, the V gene TRBV3-1 (or the pseudogene TRBV3-2); TRBD2 is a possible D gene (7 bases). Germline V gene sequence: CDR1 LGHDT, CDR2 YNNKEL (reference sequence). The CDR3 sequence is 14 residues long. V gave up 1 base and J gave up 5 bases, with 12 bases separating them. CDR3 residues: CASSQVSGGHEQYF. The CDR3 DNA is TGTGCCAGCAGCCAAGTTTCGGGGGGCCACGAGCAGTACTTC.

The chain couples TRBV5-1 to TRBJ1-5; a possible D gene is TRBD1 (6 bases). CDR3 length equals 14 residues. V lost 0 bases to trimming and J lost 6 bases, with 10 bases between them. The V gene's germline CDR1 is SGHRS and CDR2 YFSETQ. In nucleotides, the CDR3 is TGCGCCAGCAGCTTGGTACAGGGTGGTCAGCCCCAGCATTTT. It encodes CASSLVQGGQPQHF.

This chain's CDR3 is CASSGTGWYEQYF. DNA of the CDR3: TGTGCCAGTAGCGGGACAGGGTGGTACGAGCAGTACTTC. The genes are TRBV19 and TRBJ2-7; 9 bases are a match to TRBD1. Germline V gene lookup returns CDR1 LNHDA and CDR2 SQIVND (reference sequence). This CDR3 is built from 13 residues. Trimming took 6 bases from V and 4 from J; bases not matched to a gene: 4.

This clone was recorded at least ten times. V usage is TRBV5-1 and J usage is TRBJ1-6; a possible D gene is TRBD1 (5 bases). V lost 5 bases and J lost 7, with 10 bases in between. The germline gives CDR1 SGHRS, CDR2 YFSETQ. The CDR3 consists of 13 residues. The CDR3 DNA sequence: TGCGCCAGCAGGAGACAGCCCAATTCACCCCTCCACTTT. Its translation: CASRRQPNSPLHF. Complete variable domain (other parts from reference TRBV5-1 and TRBJ1-6): KAGVTQTPRYLIKTRGQQVTLSCSPISGHRSVSWYQQTPGQGLQFLFEYFSETQRNKGNFPGRFSGRQFSNSRSEMNVSTLELGDSALYLCASRRQPNSPLHFGNGTRLTVT.

The chain joins TRBV7-3 to TRBJ2-3; D may correspond to TRBD1 or TRBD2 (6 bases each). V dropped 4 bases and J dropped 3 bases, with 14 bases sitting between them. The V gene's germline CDR1 is SGHTA and CDR2 FQGTGA. The CDR3 runs 15 residues. The CDR3 protein is CASSSTGAVTDTQYF. The CDR3 nucleotides read TGTGCCAGCAGCTCCACGGGGGCGGTAACAGATACGCAGTATTTT.

V usage is TRBV6-1 and J usage is TRBJ2-5, with D possibly TRBD1 on 5 matching bases. Trimming pared 1 base from V and 9 bases from J, leaving 15 bases between. Germline V CDR1 and CDR2: MNHNS, SASEGT. The CDR3 runs to 14 residues. The CDR3: CASSEGGRTWAQYF. CDR3 nucleotide sequence: TGTGCCAGCAGTGAAGGAGGAAGGACATGGGCCCAGTACTTC.

The rearrangement uses TRBV30 and TRBJ1-1; D gene unclear. Germline V gene lookup returns CDR1 GTSNPN and CDR2 SVGIG (reference sequence). Trimming cost V 5 bases and J 8 bases, with 12 bases left between them. CDR3 length: 11 residues. The CDR3 is CAWGGRWEAFF. The CDR3 coding sequence is TGTGCCTGGGGAGGACGGTGGGAAGCTTTCTTT. Full variable domain (rest looked up from reference TRBV30 and TRBJ1-1): SQTIHQWPATLVQPVGSPLSLECTVEGTSNPNLYWYRQAAGRGLQLLFYSVGIGQISSEVPQNLSASRPQDRQFILSSKKLLLSDSGFYLCAWGGRWEAFFGQGTRLTVV.

The genes are TRBV12-3 or TRBV12-4 and TRBJ2-7; D not resolved. The CDR3 has 12 amino acids. Trimming left V 3 bases short and J 6 bases short, with 9 bases between. CDR3 sequence (DNA): TGTGCCAGCAGTTTCCTAGTGACCGAGCAGTACTTC. It is translated as CASSFLVTEQYF.

V usage is TRBV7-2 and J usage is TRBJ1-2; D remains unclear. The CDR3 runs 16 residues. Germline V gene data show CDR1 as SGHTA and CDR2 as FQGNSA. V was cut by 4 bases and J by 4 bases, with 19 bases left in between. CDR3 amino acids: CASSSTANRVGYGYTF. CDR3 nucleotides: TGTGCCAGCAGCTCGACCGCAAACAGAGTGGGCTATGGCTACACCTTC.

V gene TRBV6-5 combines with J gene TRBJ2-3; tentative D call: TRBD1 (6 bases). Per the germline V gene, CDR1 is MNHEY and CDR2 is SVGAGI. The CDR3 covers 11 residues. Trimming removed 6 bases from V and 7 bases from J, with 8 bases in between. In nucleotides, the CDR3 is TGTGCCAGCAGGAGGGGGAATACGCAGTATTTT. Translation: CASRRGNTQYF.

This chain joins TRBV28 and TRBJ1-1, with a tentative D call TRBD1 (5 bases). Germline V CDR1 and CDR2: MDHEN, SYDVKM. Trimming removed 6 bases at V and 10 bases at J, with 9 bases between. The CDR3 is 10 residues long. CDR3: CASRRGVAFF. The CDR3 DNA sequence: TGTGCCAGCAGAAGGGGTGTAGCTTTCTTT.

This clone was recorded once. The chain uses TRBV12-3 or TRBV12-4 and TRBJ1-1; weak D call: TRBD1 (6 bases). Deletions cut 7 bases from V and 4 bases from J, with 13 bases between. This CDR3 contains 13 residues. The CDR3 loop reads CASTLGGSTEAFF. CDR3 nucleotide sequence: TGTGCCAGCACCCTAGGGGGGAGCACTGAAGCTTTCTTT.

The chain carries TRBV7-2 and TRBJ2-7, with 14 bases matching TRBD2. The junction had 7 bases not matched to a gene; V was cut back by 5 bases and J by 7 bases. Germline V gives CDR1 SGHTA, CDR2 FQGNSA. The CDR3 covers 15 residues. The CDR3 sequence: CASSPPGLAGEEQYF. Here the CDR3 DNA reads TGTGCCAGCAGCCCCCCGGGACTAGCGGGAGAAGAGCAGTACTTC.

This chain connects TRBV9 to TRBJ2-5, with D unclear. CDR3 size: 13 residues. Trimming removed 3 bases from V and 3 bases from J, with 9 bases in between. Germline V CDR1 and CDR2: SGDLS, YYNGEE. The CDR3 DNA follows: TGTGCCAGCAGCGCCGGGCCTAAAGAGACCCAGTACTTC. It translates to CASSAGPKETQYF.

The gene calls are TRBV2 and TRBJ1-1; no clear D. Trimming stripped 7 bases from V and 4 bases from J, with 13 bases between. The CDR3 has 13 amino acids. CDR1 is SNHLY, CDR2 FYNNEI, per germline. Here the CDR3 reads CASTYRLGTEAFF. In nucleotides, the CDR3 is TGTGCCAGCACTTATAGACTAGGCACTGAAGCTTTCTTT.

The chain recombines TRBV3-1 (or the pseudogene TRBV3-2) with TRBJ1-4, with no clear D. CDR1 LGHDT and CDR2 YNNKEL come from the germline V gene (reference sequence). There are 12 residues in the CDR3. V was shortened by 5 bases and J by 7 bases, with 8 bases between the two germline ends. In DNA form, the CDR3 reads TGTGCCAGCAGCTTTATAGGTGAAAAACTGTTTTTT. As protein: CASSFIGEKLFF.

V usage is TRBV19 and J usage is TRBJ1-2, with D unresolved. The germline gives CDR1 LNHDA, CDR2 SQIVND (reference sequence). The V and J ends lost 6 bases and 0 bases respectively, with 5 bases between them. The CDR3 has 12 residues. CDR3 loop: CASSRANYGYTF. CDR3 DNA: TGTGCCAGTAGCAGAGCTAACTATGGCTACACCTTC.

The chain combines TRBV6-2 or TRBV6-3 with TRBJ2-7; the match to TRBD2 covers 7 bases. Losses at the gene ends were 7 bases for V and 2 bases for J; bases not matched to a gene: 11. Per the germline V gene, CDR1 is MNHEY and CDR2 is SVGEGT. The CDR3 consists of 15 residues. CDR3 in amino acids: CASIPALAPTYEQYF. CDR3 in DNA: TGTGCCAGCATCCCCGCACTAGCGCCCACCTACGAGCAGTACTTC.